These 21 T cell receptor beta chains came from one sample sequenced in a study of regulatory T cells in long-lasting Graves disease. TCR beta libraries were built with iRepertoire HTBI primers and Arm-PCR of CDR3 regions. TCRdb reprocessed the multiplex PCR reads with MiXCR, giving one entry per CDR3 protein. The table lists approximately 360,000 distinct CDR3 sequences, roughly 12% of them singletons. Stated time point: newly diagnosed GD, antithyroid drugs for less than 3 months. Extracted PBMC RNA gave rise to the TCR library. These data are also associated with another study on T cells in Graves' hyperthyroidism and ophthalmopathy.

This specimen was peripheral blood mononuclear cells (PBMCs), taken at new diagnosis, from a patient treated with antithyroid drugs. The receptors derive from a woman between 18 and 29 years old with Graves disease.

This clonotype was counted at least ten times. The chain uses TRBV20-1 and TRBJ2-1, with a weak D call TRBD1 (6 bases). The germline CDR1 and CDR2 sequences are DFQATT and SNEGSKA (reference sequence). V was pared by 4 bases and J by 4 bases, with 17 bases between. The CDR3 covers 15 residues. CDR3 loop: CSAIDRLSSYNEQFF. The CDR3 DNA sequence: TGCAGTGCTATTGACAGGCTTTCCTCATACAATGAGCAGTTCTTC.

This chain connects TRBV19 to TRBJ1-2; TRBD1 might be the D (5 bases). The V gene's germline CDR1 is LNHDA and CDR2 SQIVND (reference sequence). The V gene lost 5 bases and the J gene lost 0 bases, with 16 bases spanning the gap. The CDR3 sequence is 16 residues long. The CDR3 region is CASSPFGGKTNYGYTF. CDR3 sequence (DNA): TGTGCCAGTAGTCCTTTCGGGGGAAAAACTAACTATGGCTACACCTTC. Full variable domain (remainder filled in from reference TRBV19 and TRBJ1-2): DGGITQSPKYLFRKEGQNVTLSCEQNLNHDAMYWYRQDPGQGLRLIYYSQIVNDFQKGDIAEGYSVSREKKESFPLTVTSAQKNPTAFYLCASSPFGGKTNYGYTFGSGTRLTVV.

This clonotype was detected many times. The V and J genes are TRBV7-2 and TRBJ2-5; D possibly corresponds to TRBD2 (6 bases). Trimming removed 6 bases from V and 0 bases from J, with 11 bases in between. This CDR3 region has 14 residues. Per the germline V gene, CDR1 is SGHTA and CDR2 is FQGNSA. CDR3 nucleotide sequence: TGTGCCAGCAGACTCCTAGCGAACCAAGAGACCCAGTACTTC. Residues: CASRLLANQETQYF.

This clonotype was detected only a few times. The J gene is TRBJ1-5, the V gene TRBV4-1; D gene unclear. Germline values: CDR1 MGHRA, CDR2 YSYEKL. V lost 0 bases and J 14 bases, leaving 14 bases between the germline ends. The CDR3 consists of 13 residues. This CDR3 is CASSQDRLVPEHF. The CDR3 nucleotides are TGCGCCAGCAGCCAAGATCGGCTTGTTCCCGAGCATTTT.

This clonotype was observed at least ten times. V usage is TRBV7-8 and J usage is TRBJ2-1, with D perhaps matching TRBD2 (6 bases). From germline, CDR1 is SGHVS and CDR2 FQNEAQ. The V end was cut by 4 bases, the J end by 7 bases, with 14 bases between. CDR3 length equals 14 residues. The CDR3, as DNA: TGTGCCAGCAGCTCCTACTCTAGCGCTAATGAGCAGTTCTTC. This translates into CASSSYSSANEQFF.

The chain employs TRBV29-1 and TRBJ1-1; D perhaps matches TRBD1 (6 bases). Germline V gene data show CDR1 as SQVTM and CDR2 as ANQGSEA. Trimming removed 1 base at V and 11 bases at J, with 17 bases between. The CDR3 length is 13 residues. CDR3 DNA: TGCAGCGTTGAAGTAGGGGGACACAGAGATGCTTTCTTT. The encoded protein is CSVEVGGHRDAFF. The variable domain in full, with the rest retrieved from reference TRBV29-1 and TRBJ1-1, is SAVISQKPSRDICQRGTSLTIQCQVDSQVTMMFWYRQQPGQSLTLIATANQGSEATYESGFVIDKFPISRPNLTFSTLTVSNMSPEDSSIYLCSVEVGGHRDAFFGQGTRLTVV.

This clonotype was counted ten times or more. The V call is TRBV4-2, the J call TRBJ1-1; D perhaps matches TRBD1 (5 bases). Germline lookup yields CDR1 LGHNA and CDR2 YNFKEQ. V lost 1 base, J lost 1 base, and 13 bases lay in between. The CDR3 covers 16 residues. CDR3 in DNA: TGTGCCAGCAGCCAAGCCCCTTTAAGGGGGAACACTGAAGCTTTCTTT. This codes for CASSQAPLRGNTEAFF.

As concerns this clonotype: A much larger clone differs by one base, so this may be a read error. This chain links TRBV6-1 with TRBJ1-2; tentative D call: TRBD1 (5 bases). CDR3 length equals 14 residues. Germline V CDR1 and CDR2: MNHNS, SASEGT. The CDR3 DNA follows: TGTGCCCGCAGCCTGAGGGGTTATTCGGATGGCTACACCTTC. Translation: CARSLRGYSDGYTF.

J is TRBJ2-3 and V is TRBV6-5; the match to TRBD2 covers 7 bases. V lost 2 bases, J lost 0 bases, and 2 bases stayed unmatched. The CDR3 spans 15 residues. Germline V lookup: CDR1 MNHEY, CDR2 SVGAGI. DNA for the CDR3: TGTGCCAGCAGTTACCCAGCGGGGAGCACAGATACGCAGTATTTT. As protein: CASSYPAGSTDTQYF.

This clonotype has ten or more counts. The V and J genes are TRBV20-1 and TRBJ2-1, with D possibly called TRBD1 or TRBD2 (5 bases each). The CDR3 has 13 residues. V was trimmed by 1 base and J by 8 bases, leaving 12 bases between them. Germline V CDR1 and CDR2: DFQATT, SNEGSKA (reference sequence). The CDR3 DNA follows: TGCAGTGCTAGAGTTCCTAGGGGAGATGAGCAGTTCTTC. Its translation is CSARVPRGDEQFF.

This clonotype was counted ten times or more. CDR3 coding DNA: TGTGCCAGCTCACCAACAGGGATGGCCTCCTGGCATTTT. Translating gives CASSPTGMASWHF. The gene calls are TRBV18 and TRBJ1-5; D perhaps matches TRBD1 (6 bases). The CDR3 totals 13 residues. V was shortened by 2 bases and J by 15 bases, with 17 bases between the two germline ends. Germline V gene sequence: CDR1 KGHSH, CDR2 LQKENI.

The table lists this clonotype with many counts. The rearrangement joins TRBV20-1 to TRBJ1-1; 9 bases align to TRBD1. This CDR3 has 14 amino acids. In germline, CDR1 is DFQATT, CDR2 SNEGSKA (reference sequence). DNA for the CDR3: TGCAGGGTAGACAGGGGGTCCTTAAACACTGAAGCTTTCTTT. Its protein product is CRVDRGSLNTEAFF.

This clonotype was detected many times. The gene calls are TRBV19 and TRBJ1-5; D perhaps matches TRBD1 (6 bases). CDR1 is LNHDA and CDR2 is SQIVND in the germline V gene (reference sequence). The CDR3 runs 14 residues. V lost 9 bases, J lost 1 base, and 13 bases lay in between. The CDR3 DNA reads as TGTGCCAGCACCCGAGGGGGGAGCAATCAGCCCCAGCATTTT. This codes for CASTRGGSNQPQHF.

This clonotype was observed a few times. V and J are TRBV4-1 and TRBJ1-2; D perhaps matches TRBD1 (5 bases). In germline, CDR1 is MGHRA, CDR2 YSYEKL. The CDR3 has 15 residues. The germline V and J ends were trimmed by 1 base and 5 bases, with 14 bases remaining between them. This CDR3 is CASSQGVREGYGYTF. CDR3 coding DNA: TGCGCCAGCAGCCAAGGGGTCAGGGAGGGTTATGGCTACACCTTC.

This chain joins TRBV5-6 and TRBJ2-1, with a tentative D call TRBD1 (6 bases). The germline V gene encodes CDR1 SGHDT and CDR2 YYEEEE. This CDR3 is built from 14 residues. Trimming took 10 bases from V and 4 from J, leaving 18 bases between them. The DNA of the CDR3 is TGTGCCGGTGCCCTAGGACAGATTTACAATGAGCAGTTCTTC. Its protein product is CAGALGQIYNEQFF.

Ten or more counts support this clonotype. The CDR3 DNA is TGTGCCAGCAGTTACTCGTTAGCAGGAGCGCAGTACTTC. Translating it yields CASSYSLAGAQYF. The chain uses TRBV6-2 or TRBV6-3 and TRBJ2-7; no clear D gene. V was pared by 0 bases and J by 9 bases, with 12 bases between. Germline CDR1 and CDR2: MNHEY and SVGEGT. The CDR3 consists of 13 residues.

As concerns this clonotype: A much larger clone lies a single base off, so this may be a read error. The rearrangement joins TRBV7-2 to TRBJ2-3, with 11 bases fitting TRBD2. The V and J ends lost 8 bases and 3 bases, in that order; junction bases with no gene match: 13. Germline V gene lookup returns CDR1 SGHTA and CDR2 FQGNSA. The CDR3 extends over 17 amino acids. Here the CDR3 reads CASGSLTSGSITDTQYF. The CDR3 DNA follows: TGTGCCAGCGGCTCCCTCACTAGCGGGAGTATAACAGATACGCAGTATTTT.

This chain uses TRBV12-3 or TRBV12-4 with TRBJ1-1, with TRBD1 identical over 7 bases. After removal of 3 bases from V and 1 base from J, the junction contained 5 bases not matched to a gene. This CDR3 spans 15 amino acids. DNA of the CDR3: TGTGCCAGCAGTTTCCCCGGGACAGCGAACACTGAAGCTTTCTTT. Translation gives CASSFPGTANTEAFF.

The genes are TRBV7-9 and TRBJ2-1, with D possibly TRBD2 on 6 matching bases. This CDR3 spans 18 amino acids. Germline V lookup: CDR1 SEHNR, CDR2 FQNEAQ (reference sequence). The V gene lost 2 bases and the J gene lost 3 bases, with 20 bases spanning the gap. CDR3 nucleotide sequence: TGTGCCAGCAGCTTACGACCCCCTCTAGCGAGGTTCTACAATGAGCAGTTCTTC. It encodes CASSLRPPLARFYNEQFF. Full variable domain (rest looked up from reference TRBV7-9 and TRBJ2-1): DTGVSQNPRHKITKRGQNVTFRCDPISEHNRLYWYRQTLGQGPEFLTYFQNEAQLEKSRLLSDRFSAERPKGSFSTLEIQRTEQGDSAMYLCASSLRPPLARFYNEQFFGPGTRLTVL.

This clonotype was seen repeatedly, ten times or more. DNA of the CDR3: TGTGCCAGCAGCAAAGGGACTAGCGGGAGGGATACGCAGTATTTT. Residues: CASSKGTSGRDTQYF. The rearrangement joins TRBV7-2 to TRBJ2-3, with 15 bases fitting TRBD2. The CDR3 is 15 amino acids. Germline V gives CDR1 SGHTA, CDR2 FQGNSA. J lost 6 bases, V lost 5 bases, and 3 bases had no gene match.

Comments on this clonotype: This clone may be a read error of a much larger clone one base away. V usage is TRBV6-1 and J usage is TRBJ2-2, with TRBD2 matching 8 bases. Germline CDR1 reads MNHNS; CDR2 reads SASEGT. This CDR3 has 14 residues. CDR3 nucleotide sequence: TGTACCAGCACGTGGACGGGAGGGACCGGGGAGCTGTTTTTT. It specifies CTSTWTGGTGELFF.